This is a list of T cell receptor beta chains from one sample in a study of shared clonotypes between healthy human individuals. Assay used: immunoSEQ multiplex PCR; TCRdb lists only in-frame clones, some missing. The sample contains roughly 1,500,000 clones, 98% of which appear only once. The sample taken for sequencing was naive CD4+ T cells sorted from blood. The receptors originated from a man aged 25-40 years in good health. CDR3s include the opening cysteine and the closing phenylalanine or tryptophan. Fields, in order: clone size, V gene, D gene, J gene, CDR3 DNA, CDR3 protein. A D gene is named only where the DNA matches it firmly. Clone size is not always given. Where it is, it says once, few, many or a class for expanded clones.

NA	TRBV28	NA	TRBJ1-1	TGTGCCAGCAGTCCCCCCCCGAACACTGAAGCTTTCTTT	CASSPPPNTEAFF
NA	TRBV7-3	NA	TRBJ1-2	TGTGCCAGCCCCCGGGTACGGGAGCCCGATCATGGCTACACCTTC	CASPRVREPDHGYTF
NA	TRBV28	NA	TRBJ2-5	TGTGCCAGCAGTTCCCTGGGGGTACAAGAGACCCAGTACTTC	CASSSLGVQETQYF
NA	TRBV7-8	TRBD2	TRBJ2-7	TGTGCCAGCAGCAAACGACTAGCGGGAGAGGGCGAGCAGTACTTC	CASSKRLAGEGEQYF
NA	TRBV4-2	TRBD2	TRBJ2-5	TGTGCCAGCAGCCAAGTTGCCCCGGAGGGAGGGGAGACCCAGTACTTC	CASSQVAPEGGETQYF
NA	TRBV6-5	NA	TRBJ1-2	TGTGCCAGCAGGGAAACGGCGAACTATGGCTACACCTTC	CASRETANYGYTF
NA	TRBV6-6	TRBD1	TRBJ1-2	TGTGCCAGCAGCCCTACAGGGGGCATTGGCTACACCTTC	CASSPTGGIGYTF
NA	TRBV4-1	TRBD2	TRBJ2-5	TGCGCCAGCAGCCAAGGGACGTCGAGCGGGAGCCAAGAGACCCAGTACTTC	CASSQGTSSGSQETQYF
NA	TRBV5-4	TRBD2	TRBJ2-3	TGTGCCAGCAGCAGGGGACTAGCGGAAGTGGGAGATACGCAGTATTTT	CASSRGLAEVGDTQYF
NA	TRBV19	NA	TRBJ2-1	TGTGCCAGTAGTATAACAGGCAGGGGTTCCTACAATGAGCAGTTCTTC	CASSITGRGSYNEQFF
NA	TRBV19	TRBD1	TRBJ1-1	TGTGCCAGTAGACTCGCCGGACAGGCGGACACTGAAGCTTTCTTT	CASRLAGQADTEAFF
NA	TRBV18	TRBD2	TRBJ2-5	TGTGCCAGCTCAAAGCGGGAGGGCCTTTTAGAGACCCAGTACTTC	CASSKREGLLETQYF
NA	TRBV4-2	TRBD2	TRBJ2-3	TGTGCCAGCAGCCGCGGGACTAGCGGGACCCCCCGAGGGGCAGATACGCAGTATTTT	CASSRGTSGTPRGADTQYF
NA	TRBV4-1	NA	TRBJ2-3	TGCGCCAGCAGCCTGGACCTTACGCAGTATTTT	CASSLDLTQYF
NA	TRBV5-8	NA	TRBJ1-5	TGTGCCAGCAGCTTGTCAGTTAGCAATCAGCCCCAGCATTTT	CASSLSVSNQPQHF
NA	TRBV7-8	NA	TRBJ2-1	TGTGCCAGCAGCTTAGGTCGGAAGGAGCAGTTCTTC	CASSLGRKEQFF
NA	TRBV27	NA	TRBJ2-7	TGTGCCAGCAGTAAGGACCGGGTTTCTCCTACCGAGCAGTACTTC	CASSKDRVSPTEQYF
once	TRBV19	NA	TRBJ1-2	TGTGCCAGTAGTACTTATTTCTCACCAACTAACTATGGCTACACCTTC	CASSTYFSPTNYGYTF
NA	TRBV27	NA	TRBJ2-3	TGTGCCAGCAGTTTCCTACCGACAAGTAGCACAGATACGCAGTATTTT	CASSFLPTSSTDTQYF
NA	TRBV18	TRBD2	TRBJ2-2	TGTGCCAGCTCACCACTTCGGACTAGCGAAAACACCGGGGAGCTGTTTTTT	CASSPLRTSENTGELFF
NA	TRBV18	TRBD1	TRBJ2-1	TGTGCCAGCTCATCTTCGGACAGGGGCAATGAGCAGTTCTTC	CASSSSDRGNEQFF
NA	TRBV7-9	NA	TRBJ1-1	TGTGCCAGCAGCCCTTCCGAATGGAACACTGAAGCTTTCTTT	CASSPSEWNTEAFF
once	TRBV5-1	TRBD1	TRBJ1-4	TGCGCCAGCAGCCAAGGGACAGGGCATAGCGAAAAACTGTTTTTT	CASSQGTGHSEKLFF
NA	TRBV28	NA	TRBJ2-1	TGTGCCAGCAGTTTAGCGGCCATGTTCTTC	CASSLAAMFF
NA	TRBV5-1	TRBD1	TRBJ2-3	TGCGCCAGCAGCCGACTACAGGGGTTGGCAGATACGCAGTATTTT	CASSRLQGLADTQYF
NA	TRBV18	NA	TRBJ1-5	TGTGCCAGCTCAACCTGGGGGCAGATCCAGCCCCAGCATTTT	CASSTWGQIQPQHF
NA	TRBV2	NA	TRBJ2-3	TGTGCCAGCAGGGTGGCGGGAAAAGCAGATACGCAGTATTTT	CASRVAGKADTQYF
NA	TRBV7-2	NA	TRBJ2-7	TGTGCCAGCAGCTTAGCGCTAAGGGACCCAGCAGACGAGCAGTACTTC	CASSLALRDPADEQYF
NA	TRBV10-3	TRBD1	TRBJ2-7	TGTGCCATCAGTGAGTCGTACCAGGGACAGGGAATCCACGAGCAGTACTTC	CAISESYQGQGIHEQYF